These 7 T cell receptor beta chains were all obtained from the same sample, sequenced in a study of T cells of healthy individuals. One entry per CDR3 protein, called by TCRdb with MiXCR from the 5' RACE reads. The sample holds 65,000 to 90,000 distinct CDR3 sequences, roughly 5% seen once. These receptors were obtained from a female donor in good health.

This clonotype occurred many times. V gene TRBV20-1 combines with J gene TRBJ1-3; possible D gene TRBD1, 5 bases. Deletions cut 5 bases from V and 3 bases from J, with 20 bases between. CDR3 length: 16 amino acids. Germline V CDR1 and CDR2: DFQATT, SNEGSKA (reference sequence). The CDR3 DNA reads TGCAGTGCTCTGACCGGGACGGATTACTTTGGAAACACCATATATTTT. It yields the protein CSALTGTDYFGNTIYF.

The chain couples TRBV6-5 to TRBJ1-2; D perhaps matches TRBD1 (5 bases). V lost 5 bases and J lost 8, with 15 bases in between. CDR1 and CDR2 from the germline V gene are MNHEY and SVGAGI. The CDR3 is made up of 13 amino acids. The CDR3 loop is CASSLSGIYGYTF. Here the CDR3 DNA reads TGTGCCAGCAGTCTCTCAGGGATATACGGCTACACCTTC.

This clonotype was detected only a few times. The CDR3 DNA sequence: TGTGCCAGCAGTTCAAGACAAGGCGGGATTTACGAGCAGTACTTC. Protein sequence: CASSSRQGGIYEQYF. V is TRBV12-3 or TRBV12-4 and J is TRBJ2-7; weak D call: TRBD2 (6 bases). The CDR3 covers 15 residues. V gave up 4 bases and J gave up 4 bases, with 17 bases separating them.

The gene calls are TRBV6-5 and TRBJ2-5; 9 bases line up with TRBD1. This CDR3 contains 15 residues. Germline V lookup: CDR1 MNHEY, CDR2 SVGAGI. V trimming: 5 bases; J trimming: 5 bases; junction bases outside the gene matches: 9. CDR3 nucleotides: TGTGCCAGCAGTGAATCCGGGACAGGGTCCGAGACCCAGTACTTC. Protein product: CASSESGTGSETQYF.

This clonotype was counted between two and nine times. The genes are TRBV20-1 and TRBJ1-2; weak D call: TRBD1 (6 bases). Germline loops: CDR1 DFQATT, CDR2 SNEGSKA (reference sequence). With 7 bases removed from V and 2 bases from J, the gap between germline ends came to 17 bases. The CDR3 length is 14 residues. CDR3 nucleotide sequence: TGCAGTGGGGGGGCCGGACCCCTCAACTATGGCTACACCTTC. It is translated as CSGGAGPLNYGYTF.

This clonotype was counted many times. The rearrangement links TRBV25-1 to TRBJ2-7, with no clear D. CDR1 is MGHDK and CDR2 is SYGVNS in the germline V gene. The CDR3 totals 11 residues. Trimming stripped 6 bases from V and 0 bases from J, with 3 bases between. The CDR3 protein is CASRSSYEQYF. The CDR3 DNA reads TGTGCCAGCAGAAGCTCCTACGAGCAGTACTTC.

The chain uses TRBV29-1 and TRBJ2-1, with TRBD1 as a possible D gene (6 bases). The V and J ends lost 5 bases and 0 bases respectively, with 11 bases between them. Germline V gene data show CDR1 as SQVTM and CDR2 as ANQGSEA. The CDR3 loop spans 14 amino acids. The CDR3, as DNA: TGCAGCGTTAGTAGAGGGGGCTCCTACAATGAGCAGTTCTTC. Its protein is CSVSRGGSYNEQFF.